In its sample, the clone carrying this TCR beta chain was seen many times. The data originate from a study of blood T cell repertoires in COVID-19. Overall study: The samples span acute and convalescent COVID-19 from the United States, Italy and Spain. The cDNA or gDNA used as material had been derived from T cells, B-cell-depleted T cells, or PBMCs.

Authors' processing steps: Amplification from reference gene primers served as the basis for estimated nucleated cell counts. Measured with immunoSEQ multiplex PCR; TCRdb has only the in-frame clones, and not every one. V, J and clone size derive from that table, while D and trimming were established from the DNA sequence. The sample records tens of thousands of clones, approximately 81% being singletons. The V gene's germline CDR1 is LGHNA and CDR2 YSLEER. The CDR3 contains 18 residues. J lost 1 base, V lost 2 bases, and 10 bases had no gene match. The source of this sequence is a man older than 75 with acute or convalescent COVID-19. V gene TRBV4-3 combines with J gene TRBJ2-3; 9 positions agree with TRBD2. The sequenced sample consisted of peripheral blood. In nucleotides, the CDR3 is TGCGCCAGCAGCCAAACGCCCTGGGCTAGCGGGGGCACAGATACGCAGTATTTT. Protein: CASSQTPWASGGTDTQYF.